What follows are 2 T cell receptor beta chains derived from one specimen sequenced in a study of cytomegalovirus exposure and HLA in healthy donors. A multiplex PCR was run with 60 Vbeta primers and 13 Jbeta primers. The protocol was immunoSEQ multiplex PCR, while the TCRdb copy is restricted to in-frame clones and leaves out a portion. The sample lists 90,000 to 120,000 clones, around three quarters seen once, with 3.5% to 5% in the top ten. Specimen: PBMCs. Receptor source: a male donor in good health and CMV-seronegative.

This sequence joins TRBV10-3 and TRBJ1-5, with 8 bases matching TRBD1. The CDR3 totals 15 residues. In germline, CDR1 is ENHRY, CDR2 SYGVKD. Losses at the gene ends were 4 bases for V and 4 bases for J; bases not matched to a gene: 6. The CDR3 loop is CAISATDRENQPQHF. The CDR3 DNA reads as TGTGCCATCAGTGCGACGGACAGGGAGAATCAGCCCCAGCATTTT.

V is TRBV6-1 and J is TRBJ1-5; maybe TRBD1 (5 bases). The CDR3 length is 14 residues. V lost 7 bases, J lost 2 bases, and 12 bases lay in between. Germline values: CDR1 MNHNS, CDR2 SASEGT. CDR3 sequence: CASTIPGGNQPQHF. The CDR3 DNA sequence: TGTGCCAGCACCATACCGGGGGGCAATCAGCCCCAGCATTTT.